The source of this T cell receptor (beta chain) is a study of blood T cell repertoires in COVID-19 (dated by TCRdb to the early 2020s). Regarding the complete study: Samples covering the acute and convalescent phases of COVID-19 were provided by collaborators in the United States, Italy and Spain. Where HLA class I and class II types were available, the types were taken from metadata supplied by the sample provider, not from assay-based typing. The samples were drawn from two sources: the first 160 participants of the ongoing ImmuneRACE study, and 1,254 subjects contributed by 6 global collaborators. A de-identified subject ID, COVID-19 status, age in years and sex were almost always included in the sample metadata. The repertoires were made available in a free public database intended to serve as a resource for research on the immune response to SARS-CoV-2. Subjects who had been exposed to COVID-19, were actively infected with it, or had recovered from it provided the deeply sampled blood TCRbeta repertoires that made up the dataset. The prospective study material was composed of cDNA or gDNA derived from T cells, B-cell-depleted T cells, or PBMCs. Paper-wide results and their limitations: How much clinical and demographic metadata was included differed by source and by participant, and the metadata was provided uncurated.

The immunoSEQ Assay, a bias-controlled multiplex PCR, was used to amplify TCRbeta CDR3 regions from genomic DNA. The study's own analysis went as follows. Nucleated cell counts per sample were estimated from amplification of reference gene primers within the assay. Sequence reads were collapsed and filtered to measure the absolute abundance of every unique TCRbeta CDR3 rearrangement. For each sample, productive Simpson clonality was calculated as the square root of Simpson's diversity index across productive rearrangements. TCRdb re-hosts the immuneACCESS table, in-frame sequences only. Its copies lack some clones; in the studies checked, an unresolved V gene accounts for under half of them, and the cause for the rest is not known. V and J calls and clone size follow that table, whereas D and trimming were derived from the DNA. The sample profile shows over 150,000 clones; 76% of them were found once. The ten largest clones capture 3% to 4.5% of the sample.

Each collaborating institution followed its own protocols to collect whole blood in K2EDTA tubes. For TCRbeta analysis, collaborators shipped samples in one of three forms: frozen whole blood, isolated PBMCs, or DNA extracted from either of those sample types. For this chain, trimming is 2 bases at the V end and 4 bases at the J end, and the number of junction bases without a gene match is 11. The CDR3 measures 17 amino acids from cysteine to phenylalanine. Of the read, only the CDR3 DNA is kept; its 51 bases are in frame from base 1. Based on the germline V gene, the CDR1 and CDR2 sequences are MDHEN and SYDVKM. On this clone: There is no known antigen for this receptor. No much larger clone is present one base from it, and per-base qualities are unavailable.

The chain links TRBV28 with TRBJ1-2, with 9 central nucleotides matching TRBD1. The clonotype originates from an elderly woman with acute or convalescent COVID-19. Sequencing was done on a sample of peripheral blood. The sequenced DNA: TGTGCCAGCAGTTTAGGGACAGGGCGATGGCCTACCTATGGCTACACCTTC. Protein translation: CASSLGTGRWPTYGYTF.